These 29 T cell receptor beta chains were sequenced from one sample in a study of CD8+ T cells in alopecia areata. Sample treatment: oral pan-JAK inhibitor, 5-10 mg twice daily. As part of sample collection, lesional scalp punch biopsies and peripheral blood were taken from alopecia areata patients. Reverse transcription of extracted RNA yielded cDNA, which provided the sequencing template. Profiling relied on immunoSEQ multiplex PCR, and the TCRdb table lists in-frame clones only, not all of them. Among 15,000 to 20,000 clones listed, around three fifths were seen once. Sequencing was performed on skin, taken at week 4, from a patient treated with tofacitinib. The source of these receptors is a human donor with alopecia areata.

This chain links TRBV28 with TRBJ1-2; unclear D gene. Trimming removed 6 bases at V and 4 bases at J, with 18 bases between. The CDR3 totals 15 residues. Looked up from germline, CDR1 is MDHEN and CDR2 is SYDVKM. CDR3 DNA: TGTGCCAGCAGCCCCGGCTCAACCTTGGGCTATGGCTACACCTTC. Its protein is CASSPGSTLGYGYTF.

The rearrangement links TRBV28 to TRBJ1-6; TRBD1 matches 11 bases. CDR3 length equals 14 residues. Germline lookup yields CDR1 MDHEN and CDR2 SYDVKM. J lost 9 bases, V lost 9 bases, and 7 bases had no gene match. The CDR3 is CASLGQGAISPLHF. In nucleotides, the CDR3 is TGTGCCAGTCTCGGACAGGGGGCGATTTCACCCCTCCACTTT.

The rearrangement uses TRBV7-9 and TRBJ2-3, with D uncertain. CDR1 SEHNR and CDR2 FQNEAQ come from the germline V gene (reference sequence). The CDR3 contains 12 residues. The germline V and J ends were trimmed by 3 bases and 4 bases, with 5 bases remaining between them. CDR3 sequence: CASSFYADTQYF. CDR3 in DNA: TGTGCCAGCAGCTTTTATGCAGATACGCAGTATTTT.

This chain joins TRBV29-1 and TRBJ1-2, with 9 bases lining up with TRBD1. After removal of 7 bases from V and 10 bases from J, the junction contained 13 bases not matched to a gene. The V gene's germline CDR1 is SQVTM and CDR2 ANQGSEA. CDR3 size: 13 residues. The CDR3 is CSAEPGTGNAYTF. CDR3 DNA: TGCAGCGCCGAGCCCGGGACAGGGAACGCCTACACCTTC.

This sequence joins TRBV7-9 and TRBJ2-5; TRBD1 matches at 8 bases. Germline trimming cut 4 bases from V and 5 bases from J; bases unmatched to any gene: 15. Germline V gene lookup returns CDR1 SEHNR and CDR2 FQNEAQ (reference sequence). The CDR3 totals 17 residues. CDR3 nucleotides: TGTGCCAGCAGCTCCGCTTTCCGGACAGGGCAATTGGAGACCCAGTACTTC. This translates into CASSSAFRTGQLETQYF.

J is TRBJ2-1 and V is TRBV11-2; 12 bases line up with TRBD2. Per germline, CDR1 SGHAT and CDR2 FQNNGV. This CDR3 is built from 16 residues. V shed 3 bases and J 4 bases; nucleotides not matched to a gene: 4. CDR3 amino acids: CASSFRLAGVYNEQFF. CDR3 DNA: TGTGCCAGCAGCTTCCGACTAGCGGGGGTTTACAATGAGCAGTTCTTC.

V gene TRBV7-6 combines with J gene TRBJ2-5, with no clear D. Trimming cost V 2 bases and J 4 bases, with 8 bases left between them. Germline V lookup: CDR1 SGHVS, CDR2 FNYEAQ. This CDR3 region has 13 residues. The CDR3 region has the DNA TGTGCCAGCAGCTTACTGAGAGCAGAGACCCAGTACTTC. This translates into CASSLLRAETQYF.

This clone turned up a few times. The chain has TRBV4-2 and TRBJ2-2; no firm D call. CDR1 is LGHNA and CDR2 is YNFKEQ in the germline V gene. With 0 bases removed from V and 0 bases from J, the gap between germline ends came to 5 bases. This CDR3 spans 15 amino acids. The CDR3 sequence: CASSQEGTNTGELFF. Here the CDR3 DNA reads TGTGCCAGCAGCCAAGAGGGCACGAACACCGGGGAGCTGTTTTTT.

This rearrangement joins TRBV29-1 to TRBJ1-1, with D hard to call. The germline V gene encodes CDR1 SQVTM and CDR2 ANQGSEA. Trimming took off 7 bases at V and 6 bases at J, with 15 bases between the two ends. The CDR3 loop spans 12 amino acids. The CDR3 loop reads CSGTYLGSEAFF. CDR3 DNA sequence: TGCAGCGGCACATACCTGGGGTCTGAAGCTTTCTTT. The full variable domain, completed using reference TRBV29-1 and TRBJ1-1, is SAVISQKPSRDICQRGTSLTIQCQVDSQVTMMFWYRQQPGQSLTLIATANQGSEATYESGFVIDKFPISRPNLTFSTLTVSNMSPEDSSIYLCSGTYLGSEAFFGQGTRLTVV.

This clone was detected only a few times. The chain joins TRBV7-9 to TRBJ2-1, with 11 bases identical to TRBD2. The trim removed 4 bases at V and 4 bases at J, leaving 9 bases unmatched. Germline V gene data show CDR1 as SEHNR and CDR2 as FQNEAQ (reference sequence). The CDR3 consists of 17 residues. As DNA, the CDR3 is TGTGCCAGCAGCTCCCACCTTAGCGGGAGGGGGTACAATGAGCAGTTCTTC. It specifies CASSSHLSGRGYNEQFF.

This clone is termed medium-sized. This chain uses TRBV19 with TRBJ1-1; the match to TRBD1 covers 9 bases. The length of the CDR3 is 13 residues. Germline lookup yields CDR1 LNHDA and CDR2 SQIVND (reference sequence). V was clipped by 9 bases and J by 5 bases; unmatched bases: 7. The CDR3 DNA sequence: TGTGCCAGCCGGACAGGGGTGAGGACTGAAGCTTTCTTT. Protein sequence: CASRTGVRTEAFF.

The chain has TRBV27 and TRBJ1-5, with 7 bases fitting TRBD1. CDR3 size: 17 residues. The germline V gene encodes CDR1 MNHEY and CDR2 SMNVEV (reference sequence). The V segment lost 0 bases and the J segment 4 bases; nucleotides outside the gene matches: 9. CDR3 DNA sequence: TGTGCCAGCAGTTTATCGTTGGTAGGGGGCGGAAATCAGCCCCAGCATTTT. It is translated as CASSLSLVGGGNQPQHF.

This chain connects TRBV4-1 to TRBJ1-3, with unresolved D. Germline V CDR1 and CDR2: MGHRA, YSYEKL. The CDR3 is 18 amino acids. V gave up 3 bases and J gave up 0 bases, with 18 bases separating them. CDR3 sequence (DNA): TGCGCCAGCAGCCACCCTTCTAAATTAGGATACTCTGGAAACACCATATATTTT. This codes for CASSHPSKLGYSGNTIYF.

This chain joins TRBV29-1 and TRBJ2-1; 12 nucleotides line up with TRBD2. CDR3 length equals 17 residues. Germline trimming cut 1 base from V and 0 bases from J; bases unmatched to any gene: 4. The germline gives CDR1 SQVTM, CDR2 ANQGSEA. CDR3 sequence reads: CSVEGLAGDRSYNEQFF. CDR3 in DNA: TGCAGCGTTGAAGGACTAGCGGGGGACCGCTCCTACAATGAGCAGTTCTTC.

This clone has only a few counts. The chain couples TRBV5-6 to TRBJ1-3; 9 positions match TRBD1. Losses at the gene ends were 4 bases for V and 4 bases for J; bases not matched to a gene: 18. The CDR3 spans 19 residues. Looked up from germline, CDR1 is SGHDT and CDR2 is YYEEEE. Here the CDR3 reads CASSLTWGQGAAEGNTIYF. CDR3 nucleotides: TGTGCCAGCAGCCTCACTTGGGGACAGGGCGCTGCGGAGGGAAACACCATATATTTT.

This clone was observed a few times. The rearrangement links TRBV19 to TRBJ2-2; no definite D call. This CDR3 is 13 amino acids long. The germline CDR1 and CDR2 sequences are LNHDA and SQIVND (reference sequence). The germline V and J ends were trimmed by 2 bases and 8 bases, with 9 bases remaining between them. The CDR3 coding sequence is TGTGCCAGTAGTATACCCCCGAGGGGGGAGCTGTTTTTT. This codes for CASSIPPRGELFF.

The J gene is TRBJ2-7, the V gene TRBV4-2, with D possibly being TRBD1 (6 bases). The length of the CDR3 is 14 residues. Trimming stripped 0 bases from V and 10 bases from J, with 16 bases between. Per germline, CDR1 LGHNA and CDR2 YNFKEQ. The CDR3 bases are TGTGCCAGCAGCCAAGAAAGAGGCAGGGGAACTCAGTACTTC. Translating it yields CASSQERGRGTQYF.

V is TRBV6-1 and J is TRBJ1-2; no definite D call. Germline values: CDR1 MNHNS, CDR2 SASEGT. Trimming stripped 2 bases from V and 4 bases from J, with 8 bases between. The CDR3 runs 13 residues. The CDR3 DNA sequence: TGTGCCAGCAGTGAACAGGAGACCTATGGCTACACCTTC. Translated, it gives CASSEQETYGYTF.

The CDR3 spells CASSPSGGPGSGELFF. Written as DNA, the CDR3 is TGTGCCAGCAGCCCATCGGGGGGGCCGGGCTCCGGGGAGCTGTTTTTT. This rearrangement joins TRBV5-4 to TRBJ2-2; 8 positions match TRBD2. The CDR3 spans 16 residues. The junction had 11 bases not matched to a gene; V was cut back by 4 bases and J by 6 bases. Germline V CDR1 and CDR2: SGHNT, YYREEE (reference sequence).

V is TRBV10-3 and J is TRBJ2-2; D gene uncertain. Germline V CDR1 and CDR2: ENHRY, SYGVKD. V dropped 10 bases and J dropped 2 bases, with 8 bases sitting between them. The CDR3 contains 12 residues. The CDR3 nucleotides are TGTGCCAGCAGCCAAAACACCGGGGAGCTGTTTTTT. Protein: CASSQNTGELFF.

The chain uses TRBV7-2 and TRBJ2-5; 8 bases agree with TRBD1. The J segment lost 7 bases and the V segment lost 5 bases, leaving 9 bases of the junction unmatched. Germline-derived CDR1 and CDR2 are SGHTA and FQGNSA. This CDR3 comprises 14 residues. The CDR3 loop reads CASSVQEGTGTQYF. The CDR3 nucleotides read TGTGCCAGCAGCGTGCAAGAGGGGACAGGGACCCAGTACTTC.

By share of the sample, this clone is medium-sized (0.01 to 0.1%). The rearrangement uses TRBV5-1 and TRBJ1-2; D unclear. Germline V gene data show CDR1 as SGHRS and CDR2 as YFSETQ. Trimming shortened V by 4 bases and J by 5 bases, and 18 bases separated the two germline ends. There are 15 residues in the CDR3. CDR3 coding DNA: TGCGCCAGCAGCCCCGGAGGGTCCTTCTCGTATGGCTACACCTTC. This gives the protein CASSPGGSFSYGYTF.

This clone was found a few times. The chain is built from TRBV7-9 and TRBJ2-1; either TRBD1 or TRBD2 may fit D (5 bases each). CDR1 is SEHNR and CDR2 is FQNEAQ in the germline V gene (reference sequence). V dropped 1 base and J dropped 10 bases, with 5 bases sitting between them. This CDR3 contains 11 residues. CDR3 in DNA: TGTGCCAGCAGCTTAGGGGGGGAGCAGTTCTTC. Translated: CASSLGGEQFF.

This clone is deemed medium-sized. The chain couples TRBV27 to TRBJ1-1; TRBD1 agrees at 8 bases. V trimming: 2 bases; J trimming: 6 bases; junction bases outside the gene matches: 8. The V gene's germline CDR1 is MNHEY and CDR2 SMNVEV (reference sequence). The CDR3 consists of 15 residues. Here the CDR3 reads CASSLIWQGASEAFF. The CDR3 DNA follows: TGTGCCAGCAGTTTAATATGGCAGGGGGCGTCTGAAGCTTTCTTT.

This chain links TRBV27 with TRBJ2-7; D uncertain. The CDR3 has 12 residues. Trimming took off 8 bases at V and 3 bases at J, with 11 bases between the two ends. In germline, CDR1 is MNHEY, CDR2 SMNVEV (reference sequence). The DNA for the CDR3 is TGTGCCAGCGGTGACTGGAGCTACGAGCAGTACTTC. This sequence encodes CASGDWSYEQYF.

This rearrangement joins TRBV4-2 to TRBJ1-2; tentative D call: TRBD1 (6 bases). This CDR3 comprises 18 residues. Germline loops: CDR1 LGHNA, CDR2 YNFKEQ. The ends were cut back, 0 bases at V and 4 bases at J, with 21 bases in the middle. CDR3 region: CASSQELSGGDKIYGYTF. The CDR3 DNA reads as TGTGCCAGCAGCCAAGAACTCAGCGGGGGCGATAAAATCTATGGCTACACCTTC.

This CDR3 is CASSARGRGTGANVLTF. The CDR3 DNA reads as TGTGCCAGCAGCGCCAGGGGGCGAGGAACTGGGGCCAACGTCCTGACTTTC. The genes are TRBV9 and TRBJ2-6, with TRBD1 identical over 8 bases. The CDR3 consists of 17 residues. In germline, CDR1 is SGDLS, CDR2 YYNGEE. With 3 bases clipped from V and 2 bases from J, the junction kept 7 bases outside the gene matches.

This clone was observed a handful of times. The chain is built from TRBV27 and TRBJ2-7, with D unresolved. V was trimmed by 2 bases and J by 3 bases, leaving 8 bases between them. CDR3 size: 13 residues. CDR1 MNHEY and CDR2 SMNVEV come from the germline V gene (reference sequence). DNA of the CDR3: TGTGCCAGCAGTTTAAGACTTTACTACGAGCAGTACTTC. Translating gives CASSLRLYYEQYF.

The chain recombines TRBV28 with TRBJ1-5; the match to TRBD1 covers 10 bases. The CDR3 contains 17 residues. Per the germline V gene, CDR1 is MDHEN and CDR2 is SYDVKM. Trimming at V came to 4 bases and at J to 5 bases, leaving 11 bases not matched to a gene. For the CDR3, the DNA is TGTGCCAGCAGTTCGATACCGGGACAGGGGTTAGATCAGCCCCAGCATTTT. It encodes CASSSIPGQGLDQPQHF. Complete variable domain (other parts from reference TRBV28 and TRBJ1-5): DVKVTQSSRYLVKRTGEKVFLECVQDMDHENMFWYRQDPGLGLRLIYFSYDVKMKEKGDIPEGYSVSREKKERFSLILESASTNQTSMYLCASSSIPGQGLDQPQHFGDGTRLSIL.